This passage covers 9 T cell receptor beta chains from one sample sequenced in a study of cytomegalovirus exposure and HLA in healthy donors. This PCR relied on a set of 60 Vbeta primers and 13 Jbeta primers. The repertoire was sequenced with immunoSEQ multiplex PCR; TCRdb's copy has only in-frame clones and lacks some. The table has fewer than 200,000 clones, more than 65% seen once. Sequencing was performed on PBMCs. The receptors were gathered from a girl aged 2-9 years in good health and CMV-seropositive.

The chain uses TRBV5-1 and TRBJ2-2; 9 bases line up with TRBD1. This CDR3 spans 15 amino acids. CDR1 and CDR2 from the germline V gene are SGHRS and YFSETQ. Losses at the gene ends were 4 bases for V and 3 bases for J; bases not matched to a gene: 4. CDR3 region: CASSQRTGDTGELFF. CDR3 DNA: TGCGCCAGCAGCCAAAGGACAGGGGACACCGGGGAGCTGTTTTTT.

The gene calls are TRBV30 and TRBJ2-1, with D perhaps matching TRBD2 (6 bases). Germline loops: CDR1 GTSNPN, CDR2 SVGIG (reference sequence). This CDR3 region has 13 residues. Trimming cost V 2 bases and J 8 bases, with 13 bases left between them. DNA for the CDR3: TGTGCCTGGAGTCACGGGAGTGGGTATGAGCAGTTCTTC. Translating it yields CAWSHGSGYEQFF.

The chain employs TRBV7-2 and TRBJ2-2; 7 positions agree with TRBD1. V gave up 5 bases and J gave up 11 bases; unmatched junction bases: 14. The germline gives CDR1 SGHTA, CDR2 FQGNSA. This CDR3 contains 15 residues. In DNA form, the CDR3 reads TGTGCCAGCAGCCCGGGACAGCCATCTTCTGAAGAGCTGTTTTTT. It encodes CASSPGQPSSEELFF.

The chain combines TRBV5-8 with TRBJ1-5, with 11 positions matching TRBD1. Germline-derived CDR1 and CDR2 are SGHTS and YDEGEE. The CDR3 totals 16 residues. J lost 4 bases, V lost 2 bases, and 5 bases had no gene match. In DNA, the CDR3 is TGTGCCAGCAGCTTCCTCGGACAGGGGGCGAATCAGCCCCAGCATTTT. It yields the protein CASSFLGQGANQPQHF.

The rearrangement uses TRBV23-1 and TRBJ1-4; the D is unclear. TRBV23-1 is annotated as an ORF whose role is uncertain. The CDR3 runs 17 residues. The V end was cut by 0 bases, the J end by 0 bases, with 11 bases between. The DNA for the CDR3 is TGCGCCAGCAGTCAATCGCGGAAGACTCCAACTAATGAAAAACTGTTTTTT. Translation: CASSQSRKTPTNEKLFF.

The chain uses TRBV5-1 and TRBJ2-5, with 8 bases that match TRBD2. The CDR3 has 14 amino acids. Germline loops: CDR1 SGHRS, CDR2 YFSETQ. The V segment lost 0 bases and the J segment 2 bases; nucleotides outside the gene matches: 0. CDR3 in DNA: TGCGCCAGCAGCTTGGCTAGCGGGCAAGAGACCCAGTACTTC. Amino acid sequence: CASSLASGQETQYF.

The rearrangement uses TRBV2 and TRBJ2-7; 9 bases are a match to TRBD1. The germline gives CDR1 SNHLY, CDR2 FYNNEI. V was clipped by 8 bases and J by 2 bases; unmatched bases: 4. CDR3 length: 13 residues. DNA for the CDR3: TGTGCCAGCCAGGGACAGGGTACCTACGAGCAGTACTTC. Encoded protein: CASQGQGTYEQYF.

The CDR3 coding sequence is TGTGCCAGTATAGGGGTATACAGGGGCACTGAAGCTTTCTTT. It translates to CASIGVYRGTEAFF. This chain uses TRBV19 with TRBJ1-1; 7 bases are shared with TRBD1. This CDR3 is built from 14 residues. Germline V gene lookup returns CDR1 LNHDA and CDR2 SQIVND (reference sequence). The trim removed 7 bases at V and 4 bases at J, leaving 9 bases unmatched.

The rearrangement links TRBV4-1 to TRBJ2-7; TRBD1 matches 9 bases. V shed 1 base, J shed 4 bases, and the junction held 5 bases outside the gene matches. This CDR3 is 15 amino acids long. Germline assignment: CDR1 MGHRA and CDR2 YSYEKL. CDR3 amino acids: CASSQAGQGIYEQYF. CDR3 sequence (DNA): TGCGCCAGCAGCCAAGCGGGACAGGGAATTTACGAGCAGTACTTC.